Presented here are 10 T cell receptor beta chains from one specimen sequenced in a study of circulating CD8 cells and anti-PD-1 response in melanoma (dated by TCRdb to 2019 to 2021). Sequencing was carried out with a NextSeq 500. The QIAseq Immune Repertoire RNA Library Kit, Human TCR Panel was used to prepare TCR libraries from around 14 ng of total RNA. TCRdb took the public reads, trimmed them with fastp at Q25, ran MiXCR for clone calling and kept in-frame beta chains. All rows with the same CDR3 protein become a single entry with the most common DNA and genes. This sample gives several hundred distinct CDR3 sequences in total; more than 8% of them show up just once. Clones ranked in the top ten supply about 56% of the sample. A BD FACSAria II cell sorter was used to sort four subsets, defined by PD-1 and/or TIGIT, from live CD3+CD8+TCRalphabeta+ cells. The material sequenced was CD8+ T cells from PBMCs, taken at baseline or after one month of anti-PD-1 therapy (not recorded which). These TCRs come from a human donor with melanoma.

This clonotype counts as medium-sized (0.01 to 0.1%). The gene calls are TRBV19 and TRBJ1-3; D unclear. Trimming pared 7 bases from V and 1 base from J, leaving 11 bases between. Per germline, CDR1 LNHDA and CDR2 SQIVND (reference sequence). This CDR3 spans 14 amino acids. In nucleotides, the CDR3 is TGTGCCAGTAATTGGGATCTATCTGGAAACACCATATATTTT. Its protein product is CASNWDLSGNTIYF.

By share, this clonotype counts as medium-sized. The rearrangement uses TRBV9 and TRBJ2-1, with 9 nucleotides matching TRBD1. This CDR3 is 15 amino acids long. J was trimmed by 8 bases and V by 4 bases; bases with no gene match: 10. Per germline, CDR1 SGDLS and CDR2 YYNGEE. The CDR3 nucleotides read TGTGCCAGCAGCCCCTGGGACAGGGTCGTCGATGAGCAGTTCTTC. Encoded protein: CASSPWDRVVDEQFF.

By share, this clonotype counts as large. CDR3: CASSAQGDGDEQYF. The CDR3 DNA is TGTGCCAGCAGTGCACAGGGAGATGGTGACGAGCAGTACTTC. The chain couples TRBV25-1 to TRBJ2-7; a possible D gene is TRBD1 (6 bases). Per germline, CDR1 MGHDK and CDR2 SYGVNS. CDR3 length: 14 residues. The V end lost 4 bases, the J end lost 5 bases, and 15 bases lay between the germline ends.

By its share, this clonotype is large. Its ends do not fully match the called genes, so a read error is possible. The chain employs TRBV2 and TRBJ2-3, with D possibly called TRBD1 or TRBD2 (6 bases each). Germline CDR1 is SNHLY and CDR2 is FYNNEI. The CDR3 spans 16 residues. CDR3: CASTERGGRRTDTQYF. CDR3 in DNA: TGTGCCAGCACTGAACGTGGGGGGCGCCGGACAGATACGCAGTATTTT.

In this sample, this clonotype is medium-sized (0.01 to 0.1%). The chain joins TRBV20-1 to TRBJ1-1; D not certain. With 5 bases removed from V and 0 bases from J, the gap between germline ends came to 7 bases. The CDR3 loop spans 12 amino acids. The germline gives CDR1 DFQATT, CDR2 SNEGSKA (reference sequence). CDR3 in DNA: TGCAGTGCTCCCCAGGTGAACACTGAAGCTTTCTTT. Residues: CSAPQVNTEAFF.

By frequency in the sample, this clonotype is medium-sized. This chain joins TRBV6-4 and TRBJ1-2; TRBD1 is a possible D gene (6 bases). The CDR3 totals 12 residues. V lost 5 bases and J 2 bases, leaving 6 bases between the germline ends. The germline V gene encodes CDR1 MRHNA and CDR2 SNTAGT. The CDR3 DNA is TGTGCCAGCAGTCAGGGGAACTATGGCTACACCTTC. This encodes CASSQGNYGYTF.

By share, this clonotype ranks as medium-sized. V is TRBV29-1 and J is TRBJ2-5; 10 nucleotides match TRBD2. The CDR3 spans 14 residues. Losses at the gene ends were 2 bases for V and 4 bases for J; bases not matched to a gene: 4. Per the germline V gene, CDR1 is SQVTM and CDR2 is ANQGSEA. CDR3 sequence: CSVEPSGGGETQYF. The CDR3 DNA reads as TGCAGCGTTGAACCTAGCGGGGGCGGAGAGACCCAGTACTTC.

Judged by abundance, this clonotype is medium-sized. The chain carries TRBV27 and TRBJ2-7; 12 positions match TRBD2. Germline CDR1 and CDR2: MNHEY and SMNVEV (reference sequence). The CDR3 contains 16 residues. The ends lost 4 bases at V and 5 bases at J; junction bases unmatched: 9. CDR3 sequence (DNA): TGTGCCAGCAGTTCACGGAACGGACTAGCGGGAAACGAGCAGTACTTC. This codes for CASSSRNGLAGNEQYF.

By its share, this clonotype is medium-sized (0.01 to 0.1%). The CDR3, as DNA: TGCGCCAGCAGCGCGTGGGACTCCGGCTACAATGAGCAGTTCTTC. Its translation is CASSAWDSGYNEQFF. V and J are TRBV5-1 and TRBJ2-1; TRBD2 is a possible D gene (6 bases). There are 15 residues in the CDR3. Germline V gene sequence: CDR1 SGHRS, CDR2 YFSETQ. With 4 bases removed from V and 3 bases from J, the gap between germline ends came to 14 bases.

This clonotype is classed as medium-sized. The chain recombines TRBV27 with TRBJ2-5, with TRBD1 as a possible D gene (7 bases). CDR3 size: 16 residues. V was clipped by 5 bases and J by 5 bases, with 21 bases between them. Germline assignment: CDR1 MNHEY and CDR2 SMNVEV (reference sequence). The CDR3 sequence is CASSPAGGMSLETQYF. The CDR3 region has the DNA TGTGCCAGCAGTCCCGCAGGGGGGATGAGTCTGGAGACCCAGTACTTC.